This TCR beta chain was sequenced during a study of shared clonotypes between healthy human individuals. Nashville, Tennessee was home to all donors, who were Caucasian adults. As processed by the authors: Filtering differed for immunoSEQ, which gave only junction sequences without quality scores. TCRdb's copy holds only in-frame clones and misses some; the assay was immunoSEQ multiplex PCR. V and J calls and clone size come straight from that table; D and trimming were deduced from the DNA. The sample holds nearly 1,000,000 clones, about 80% seen once. Study observations and caveats: For naive CD4 cells, roughly 5% of clonotypes were shared across a few donors. Unshared clonotypes carried lower generation probabilities than those common to all four donors.

V was clipped by 5 bases and J by 6 bases, with 16 bases between them. From germline, CDR1 is SGHAT and CDR2 FQNNGV. This CDR3 comprises 15 residues. For this clone: The antigen is undetermined.

The source is a man aged 18 to 30 in good health. The chain has TRBV11-2 and TRBJ1-4; D possibly corresponds to TRBD1 (6 bases). The sequenced material came from memory CD4+ T cells sorted from blood. Subset defined: CD45RA-negative fraction. Here the CDR3 reads CASSPRSGADEKLFF. CDR3 DNA sequence: TGTGCCAGCAGCCCGAGGTCGGGGGCCGATGAAAAACTGTTTTTT. The variable domain in full, completed from reference TRBV11-2 and TRBJ1-4, reads EAGVAQSPRYKIIEKRQSVAFWCNPISGHATLYWYQQILGQGPKLLIQFQNNGVVDDSQLPKDRFSAERLKGVDSTLKIQPAKLEDSAVYLCASSPRSGADEKLFFGSGTQLSVL.